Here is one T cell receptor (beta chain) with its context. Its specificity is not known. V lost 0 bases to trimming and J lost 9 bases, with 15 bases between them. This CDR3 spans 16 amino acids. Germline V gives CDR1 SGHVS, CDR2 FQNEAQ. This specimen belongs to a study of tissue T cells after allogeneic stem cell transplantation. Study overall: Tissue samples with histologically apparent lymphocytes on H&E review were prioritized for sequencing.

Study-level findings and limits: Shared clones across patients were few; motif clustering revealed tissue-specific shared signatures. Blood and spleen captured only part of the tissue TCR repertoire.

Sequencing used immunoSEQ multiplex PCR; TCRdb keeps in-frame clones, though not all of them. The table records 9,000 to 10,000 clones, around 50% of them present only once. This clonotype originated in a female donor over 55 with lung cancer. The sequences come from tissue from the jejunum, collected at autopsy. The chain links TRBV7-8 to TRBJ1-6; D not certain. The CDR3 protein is CASSLAYGVKASPLHF. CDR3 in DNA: TGTGCCAGCAGCTTAGCATACGGGGTCAAGGCTTCACCCCTCCACTTT.